This is a list of T cell receptor beta chains from one sample in a study of T cells in Graves' hyperthyroidism and ophthalmopathy. TCRdb passed the multiplex PCR reads through MiXCR, listing each CDR3 protein once. The sample lists about 400,000 distinct CDR3 sequences; 15% to 19% were seen once. The sample comprised blood. Receptors originate from a woman younger than 30 with Graves' hyperthyroidism that later progressed to Graves' ophthalmopathy. Each CDR3 is given with its conserved first and last residue.

v_call,cdr3_aa
TRBV6-1,CASSEVPGGGSPLHF
TRBV7-6,CASNGYSRLAGFTDTQYF
TRBV2,CASSLGVSNQPQHF
TRBV4-1,CASSQSRIPGLGRVPNTGELFF
TRBV19,CASSLDSFSGNTIYF
TRBV7-2,CASSSILRGPTDTQYF
TRBV6-1,CASKSTGWAGELFF
TRBV2,CASSLTNTGELSF
TRBV7-9,CASSFPGGIQETQYF
TRBV29-1,CSVEFSGTNTGELFF
TRBV19,CASRGGAGVLNSYEQYF
TRBV5-5,CASSLVTGVEQYF
TRBV15,CATSGNVGLAGPQETQYF
TRBV7-2,CASSSLGGFRTLLGPEETQYF
TRBV4-2,CASSPRSDRNEKLFF
TRBV19,CASSAGQGNEQFF
TRBV4-3,CASSLGEPGVGELFF
TRBV6-1,CASSDIYPGLGRREQYF
TRBV4-3,CASSQRYPGIPYEQYF
TRBV2,CASSTGTEVTGELFF
TRBV5-1,CASSPGGTGETQYF
TRBV14,CASSQAASSSYEQYF
TRBV4-1,CASSFRQGAQLNTEAFF
TRBV12-3/TRBV12-4,CASSLQAGGANKFF
TRBV20-1,CSAEPRLPYYEQYF
TRBV5-5,CASSYDRAGEQFF
TRBV28,CASSSGLAGYEQYF
TRBV2,CASSEGWTERGANVLTF
TRBV2,CASSASGQGLEQYF
TRBV7-9,CASSHPSGRSDTQYF
TRBV5-1,CASSSPLSSSYNEQFF
TRBV7-2,CASSLVAENTEAFF
TRBV28,CASSSRDRAYHSTNTEAFF
TRBV7-9,CASSAGLADNEQFF
TRBV3-1,CASALSGASYEQYF
TRBV5-6,CASSLTVPTEAFF
TRBV2,CASRFQGVATNEKLFF
TRBV10-3,CAISASGPTATYEQYF
TRBV20-1,CSARDLGLAGEGRNEQYF
TRBV7-9,CASSQDSGSAGGNEQFF
TRBV19,CASSSKEGTEAFF
TRBV7-9,CASSFSLGELFF
TRBV20-1,CSARGGQGRNEQFF
TRBV5-1,CASSSRTGGWAEAFF
TRBV7-7,CASSIDRGTGNTIYF
TRBV11-3,CASSSGTSGSRNEQFF
TRBV6-1,CASSDWGGEGYTF
TRBV20-1,CSAYRGLSEAFF
TRBV10-3,CAISESIAGEGETQFF
TRBV20-1,CSARGLAGVADTQYF
TRBV3-1,CASSRDRVNGYTF
TRBV19,CASNSPRTSGNTIYF
TRBV2,CASRRGGGSSYEQYF
TRBV4-1,CASNHEPPYEQYF